This passage covers 29 T cell receptor beta chains from one sample sequenced in a study of metastatic and nonmetastatic thyroid tumors. TCRdb re-called the PCR reads with MiXCR. The table includes about 48,000 clones, roughly a fifth detected once. Ahead of thyroid surgery, no patient had received treatment of any kind. What was sequenced was blood. These receptor sequences come from a male donor with papillary thyroid cancer or a benign thyroid nodule (not recorded which). Some clones in this sample may be carry-over from other donors' samples.

This clone was seen at least ten times. This chain links TRBV20-1 with TRBJ2-6; D is perhaps TRBD2 (6 bases). The germline V and J ends were trimmed by 6 bases and 3 bases, with 18 bases remaining between them. The germline CDR1 and CDR2 sequences are DFQATT and SNEGSKA (reference sequence). This CDR3 has 16 amino acids. The CDR3 spells CSASRRGGIGANVLTF. In DNA form, the CDR3 reads TGCAGTGCAAGTAGGAGGGGAGGTATTGGGGCCAACGTCCTGACTTTC.

The rearrangement links TRBV28 to TRBJ2-7; D gene uncertain. Trimming shortened V by 5 bases and J by 2 bases, and 19 bases separated the two germline ends. Germline V gene sequence: CDR1 MDHEN, CDR2 SYDVKM. This CDR3 contains 16 residues. CDR3 amino acids: CASSPLGLGIPYEQYF. In DNA, the CDR3 is TGTGCCAGCAGTCCCCTTGGGTTAGGGATTCCCTACGAGCAGTACTTC.

V is TRBV30 and J is TRBJ2-2; 7 bases match TRBD2. Unmatched junction bases numbered 12, after V lost 3 bases and J lost 8 bases. Germline V gene sequence: CDR1 GTSNPN, CDR2 SVGIG (reference sequence). This CDR3 is 15 amino acids long. This CDR3 is CAWRGQPAGRGELFF. CDR3 coding DNA: TGTGCCTGGAGGGGCCAACCAGCGGGAAGAGGGGAGCTGTTTTTT.

This clone was seen repeatedly, ten times or more. The CDR3 DNA follows: TGTGCCAGCAGTCCGGGGGGCGCGGGTACAGATACGCAGTATTTT. It translates to CASSPGGAGTDTQYF. The chain uses TRBV2 and TRBJ2-3, with D perhaps matching TRBD2 (7 bases). This CDR3 has 15 residues. Germline CDR1 reads SNHLY; CDR2 reads FYNNEI. V was cut by 5 bases and J by 3 bases, with 15 bases left in between.

The chain has TRBV28 and TRBJ1-1; no firm D call. The CDR3 loop spans 12 amino acids. Trimming removed 7 bases from V and 1 base from J, with 7 bases in between. Germline V gives CDR1 MDHEN, CDR2 SYDVKM. CDR3 amino acids: CASTQTNTEAFF. The CDR3 coding sequence is TGTGCCAGCACTCAAACGAACACTGAAGCTTTCTTT.

This clone was detected many times. The chain links TRBV7-9 to TRBJ1-1, with 7 nucleotides matching TRBD1. The V gene end was trimmed by 5 bases and the J gene end by 1 base; junction bases not matched to a gene: 4. In germline, CDR1 is SEHNR, CDR2 FQNEAQ (reference sequence). The CDR3 has 14 amino acids. The CDR3 sequence: CASSRTGTNTEAFF. CDR3 nucleotides: TGTGCCAGCAGCCGGACAGGTACGAACACTGAAGCTTTCTTT.

This clone was seen more than once but under ten times. One base away lies a much larger clone, so this may be a sequencing read error. The chain is built from TRBV10-2 and TRBJ1-4, with D perhaps matching TRBD1 (5 bases). Germline assignment: CDR1 WSHSY and CDR2 SAAADI. The CDR3 is 14 residues long. Trimming pared 6 bases from V and 8 bases from J, leaving 16 bases between. The CDR3 loop is CASRAGCFNEKLFF. In DNA form, the CDR3 reads TGCGCCAGCAGGGCAGGGTGCTTTAACGAAAAACTGTTTTTT.

This clone was recorded many times. The genes are TRBV20-1 and TRBJ2-7; TRBD2 agrees at 13 bases. The CDR3 has 18 residues. Germline V gene sequence: CDR1 DFQATT, CDR2 SNEGSKA (reference sequence). The J segment lost 2 bases and the V segment lost 2 bases, leaving 12 bases of the junction unmatched. CDR3 nucleotide sequence: TGCAGTGCTAGACCTTCCGGGACTAGCGGGAAGGGAGCCTACGAGCAGTACTTC. This translates into CSARPSGTSGKGAYEQYF.

This clone was found many times. The V and J genes are TRBV13 and TRBJ2-3; D gene ambiguous. Trimming stripped 5 bases from V and 0 bases from J, with 15 bases between. The CDR3 has 16 amino acids. Germline CDR1 PRHDT, CDR2 FYEKMQ (reference sequence). The CDR3 protein is CASSPGTVTSTDTQYF. In DNA form, the CDR3 reads TGTGCCAGCAGCCCGGGTACAGTAACTAGCACAGATACGCAGTATTTT.

This clone showed up many times. The chain joins TRBV7-9 to TRBJ2-6, with 7 bases aligning to TRBD1. The CDR3 spans 18 residues. V dropped 6 bases and J dropped 0; count of bases not matched to a gene: 11. Per the germline V gene, CDR1 is SEHNR and CDR2 is FQNEAQ (reference sequence). CDR3 coding DNA: TGTGCCAGCAGGTGGACAGGCAATCCCAGCTCTGGGGCCAACGTCCTGACTTTC. Encoded protein: CASRWTGNPSSGANVLTF.

The chain links TRBV12-3 or TRBV12-4 to TRBJ2-7, with D unclear. CDR3 length equals 14 residues. V lost 4 bases to trimming and J lost 3 bases, with 13 bases between them. The DNA for the CDR3 is TGTGCCAGCAGTTCATCAGACCCACGCTACGAGCAGTACTTC. Translating it yields CASSSSDPRYEQYF.

The chain links TRBV30 to TRBJ1-4, with D perhaps TRBD1 (5 bases). Germline V gives CDR1 GTSNPN, CDR2 SVGIG (reference sequence). This CDR3 is 13 amino acids long. CDR3 nucleotides: TGTGCTATGACGACAGCAACTAATGAAAAACTGTTTTTT. Protein sequence: CAMTTATNEKLFF.

Ten or more counts support this clone. The chain uses TRBV7-9 and TRBJ2-3; no clear D. Germline loops: CDR1 SEHNR, CDR2 FQNEAQ (reference sequence). The CDR3 totals 13 residues. The ends were cut back, 7 bases at V and 4 bases at J, with 12 bases in the middle. CDR3 protein: CASTSSMADTQYF. The CDR3 DNA reads TGTGCCAGCACCTCTTCCATGGCAGATACGCAGTATTTT. Together with reference TRBV7-9 and TRBJ2-3, the CDR3 gives the full variable domain: DTGVSQNPRHKITKRGQNVTFRCDPISEHNRLYWYRQTLGQGPEFLTYFQNEAQLEKSRLLSDRFSAERPKGSFSTLEIQRTEQGDSAMYLCASTSSMADTQYFGPGTRLTVL.

Ten or more counts support this clone. The chain employs TRBV18 and TRBJ1-5, with D unresolved. V was shortened by 3 bases and J by 3 bases, with 6 bases between the two germline ends. This CDR3 region has 13 residues. Germline values: CDR1 KGHSH, CDR2 LQKENI. The CDR3 reads CASSPNFNQPQHF. DNA of the CDR3: TGTGCCAGCTCACCGAACTTCAATCAGCCCCAGCATTTT.

This clone has more than one count but fewer than ten. The chain joins TRBV19 to TRBJ2-7, with TRBD1 as a possible D gene (5 bases). The ends were cut back, 8 bases at V and 4 bases at J, with 18 bases in the middle. The CDR3 has 14 residues. Looked up from germline, CDR1 is LNHDA and CDR2 is SQIVND (reference sequence). CDR3 in DNA: TGTGCCAGTGTTGACAGCGAAGCCCCTTACGAGCAGTACTTC. Translation: CASVDSEAPYEQYF.

This clone has ten or more counts. This chain links TRBV24-1 with TRBJ2-2, with D perhaps being TRBD1 or TRBD2 (5 bases each). V lost 2 bases and J 3 bases, leaving 12 bases between the germline ends. The CDR3 is 16 residues long. CDR1 and CDR2 from the germline V gene are KGHDR and SFDVKD. The CDR3 coding sequence is TGTGCCACCAGTGATTCCCGCCGGGGCGACACCGGGGAGCTGTTTTTT. This translates into CATSDSRRGDTGELFF.

In its sample, this clone was seen many times. The gene calls are TRBV11-2 and TRBJ1-1; no firm D call. The CDR3 totals 10 residues. Trimming cost V 2 bases and J 8 bases, with 3 bases left between them. Germline V lookup: CDR1 SGHAT, CDR2 FQNNGV. The CDR3: CASSLREAFF. DNA of the CDR3: TGTGCCAGCAGCTTACGGGAAGCTTTCTTT.

This clone occurred a few times. Sequence at one end of the junction differs from germline and may be a read error. The sample carries other DNA sequences with the same CDR3. J is TRBJ2-5 and V is TRBV6-1, with TRBD1 matching over 11 bases. The germline CDR1 and CDR2 sequences are MNHNS and SASEGT. The CDR3 runs 17 residues. The CDR3 is CASSPGTGGLRGETQYF. The CDR3 DNA sequence: TGTGCCAGCAGCCCCGGGACAGGGGGATTGAGGGGAGAGACACAGTACTTC.

The sample holds a few counts of this clone. The rearrangement uses TRBV9 and TRBJ2-6; D not certain. Germline V CDR1 and CDR2: SGDLS, YYNGEE. V was pared by 4 bases and J by 4 bases, with 9 bases between. This CDR3 comprises 14 residues. The DNA for the CDR3 is TGTGCCAGCAGCCCCTTGACCGGGGCCAACGTCCTGACTTTC. It specifies CASSPLTGANVLTF.

The chain recombines TRBV2 with TRBJ2-5; the match to TRBD2 covers 9 bases. The germline V gene has CDR1 SNHLY and CDR2 FYNNEI. The V segment lost 7 bases and the J segment 1 base; nucleotides outside the gene matches: 10. This CDR3 spans 16 amino acids. The chain's CDR3 is CASTLSGSGLQETQYF. The CDR3 DNA reads as TGTGCCAGCACCCTTAGCGGGAGTGGTCTCCAAGAGACCCAGTACTTC.

This clone appeared once. No conserved phenylalanine or tryptophan ends this CDR3, so it is likely a read error. J is TRBJ1-1 and V is TRBV7-9; perhaps TRBD1 as D (5 bases). Germline CDR1 is SEHNR and CDR2 is FQNEAQ (reference sequence). Trimming left V 4 bases short and J 3 bases short, with 15 bases between. This CDR3 spans 15 amino acids. The CDR3 sequence: CASSSYSTRDTEAFS. The CDR3 bases are TGTGCCAGCAGCTCATATAGTACCAGGGACACTGAAGCTTTCTCT.

The chain joins TRBV7-3 to TRBJ2-2; D unclear. This CDR3 is built from 15 residues. The V end lost 5 bases, the J end lost 3 bases, and 13 bases lay between the germline ends. Germline lookup yields CDR1 SGHTA and CDR2 FQGTGA. CDR3 in amino acids: CASSPSVGDTGELFF. The CDR3 region has the DNA TGTGCCAGCAGCCCCAGCGTGGGTGACACCGGGGAGCTGTTTTTT.

There are many counts of this clone. Being one base from a much bigger clone, this may be a read error. The conserved phenylalanine or tryptophan normally closing the CDR3 is absent here, so this likely arose from a read error. The chain joins TRBV20-1 to TRBJ1-1; no clear D. V lost 1 base and J lost 0, with 6 bases in between. This CDR3 spans 13 amino acids. Germline assignment: CDR1 DFQATT and CDR2 SNEGSKA (reference sequence). The CDR3 is CSARAKLNTEAFL. As DNA, the CDR3 is TGCAGTGCTAGAGCCAAACTGAACACTGAAGCTTTCCTT.

This clone was seen repeatedly, ten times or more. V usage is TRBV28 and J usage is TRBJ1-5; the match to TRBD1 covers 7 bases. Unmatched junction bases numbered 3, after V lost 0 bases and J lost 1 base. The CDR3 has 16 amino acids. CDR1 is MDHEN and CDR2 is SYDVKM in the germline V gene. CDR3 protein: CASSLWTGRSNQPQHF. CDR3 DNA sequence: TGTGCCAGCAGTTTATGGACAGGGAGAAGCAATCAGCCCCAGCATTTT.

This clone was found many times. The chain has TRBV6-1 and TRBJ2-5; D might be TRBD2 (5 bases). Germline CDR1 and CDR2: MNHNS and SASEGT. The CDR3 extends over 15 amino acids. The V end was cut by 7 bases, the J end by 4 bases, with 19 bases between. The CDR3 region is CASTGEGLKRETQYF. The CDR3 DNA reads as TGTGCCAGCACCGGGGAAGGCCTCAAAAGAGAGACCCAGTACTTC.

This clone was observed many times. The chain carries TRBV2 and TRBJ2-5, with TRBD2 matching 7 bases. Germline V gene lookup returns CDR1 SNHLY and CDR2 FYNNEI. The ends lost 1 base at V and 0 bases at J; junction bases unmatched: 5. The CDR3 length is 16 residues. The CDR3 bases are TGTGCCAGCAGTGAAGAGAGCGGGGACTACCAAGAGACCCAGTACTTC. It is translated as CASSEESGDYQETQYF.

This sequence joins TRBV20-1 and TRBJ2-5, with 7 positions matching TRBD2. With V trimmed by 4 bases and J by 2 bases, 7 bases remained unmatched. This CDR3 has 14 residues. From germline, CDR1 is DFQATT and CDR2 SNEGSKA (reference sequence). The CDR3 here is CSATGLAVQETQYF. CDR3 coding DNA: TGCAGTGCTACGGGGCTAGCGGTACAAGAGACCCAGTACTTC.

V gene TRBV6-1 combines with J gene TRBJ1-1, with D unclear. CDR1 MNHNS and CDR2 SASEGT come from the germline V gene. This CDR3 has 12 residues. V gave up 8 bases and J gave up 5 bases, with 12 bases separating them. The CDR3 sequence is CASLHGGTEAFF. CDR3 nucleotide sequence: TGTGCCAGCCTACACGGCGGAACTGAAGCTTTCTTT.

As regards this clone: Lacking the conserved final phenylalanine or tryptophan, this CDR3 likely reflects a read error. This chain connects TRBV5-1 to TRBJ2-6, with D possibly being TRBD1 (5 bases). The CDR3 length is 16 residues. CDR1 SGHRS and CDR2 YFSETQ come from the germline V gene. The ends were cut back, 0 bases at V and 7 bases at J, with 14 bases in the middle. CDR3 residues: CASSLGQPSGANVLTS. CDR3 in DNA: TGCGCCAGCAGCTTGGGACAGCCCTCCGGTGCCAACGTCCTGACTTCC.